This T cell receptor (beta chain) stems from a study of regulatory T cells in long-lasting Graves disease. Investigators prepared the TCR beta libraries by applying iRepertoire HTBI primers and Arm-PCR of CDR3 regions. TCRdb fed the multiplex PCR reads into MiXCR, producing one record per CDR3 protein. The repertoire consists of roughly 450,000 distinct CDR3 sequences, with 22% occurring once and the leading ten covering 10% to 15%. The ends lost 6 bases at V and 5 bases at J; junction bases unmatched: 12. There are 14 residues in the CDR3. Germline CDR1 and CDR2: DFQATT and SNEGSKA (reference sequence). The time point was: persistent/refractory GD, antithyroid drugs over 5 years with positive TRAb. PBMC-derived RNA was used for the TCR library. Peripheral blood, at 8.5 to 9 milliliters, went into EDTA tubes. Overall study findings and caveats: Sharing of public clonotypes was greater in persistent patients (about 3,000) than in new patients (around 1,000). Under persistent disease, TRBV28, TRBJ1-2 and TRBJ2-5 were used preferentially.

This clonotype was counted ten times or more. The antigen remains undetermined. The source material was peripheral blood mononuclear cells (PBMCs), sampled when the disease was refractory, from a patient treated with antithyroid drugs. This chain joins TRBV20-1 and TRBJ1-2; 7 bases agree with TRBD1. The sequence derives from a female donor with Graves disease. The CDR3 here is CSAEPGTDPYGYTF. In nucleotides, the CDR3 is TGCAGTGCCGAACCTGGGACAGACCCTTATGGCTACACCTTC.